By its share, the clone carrying this T cell receptor beta chain is medium-sized. This specimen comes from a study of T cell responses to AZD1222 COVID-19 vaccine. The repertoire was sequenced with immunoSEQ multiplex PCR; TCRdb's copy has only in-frame clones and lacks some. The data hold 50,000 to 75,000 clones, with nearly 90% observed a single time. Pooled in the analysis were second doses at about 4 or about 12 weeks. This clonotype was obtained from an adult who received the AZD1222 COVID-19 vaccine. This specimen consisted of peripheral blood, obtained 28 days after the second AZD1222 dose.

CDR3: CASSSAGSSYNSPLHF. The CDR3, as DNA: TGCGCCAGCAGCTCCGCCGGGAGCTCCTATAATTCACCCCTCCACTTT. This chain links TRBV5-1 with TRBJ1-6; D unclear. The CDR3 is 16 residues long. V lost 3 bases, J lost 0 bases, and 10 bases lay in between. Germline-derived CDR1 and CDR2 are SGHRS and YFSETQ.